This is a list of T cell receptor beta chains from one sample in a study of radiation and T cells in renal cell carcinoma. TCRdb keeps only in-frame clones here, not all; method: immunoSEQ multiplex PCR. The repertoire holds about 120,000 clones, with around 80% as singletons. The input for sequencing was blood, taken from a patient whose treatment included radiotherapy and nephrectomy. The origin of the receptors is a man aged 45-65 years with renal cell carcinoma. The CDR3 runs from the conserved cysteine through the conserved F or W. Fields, in order: D gene, V gene, clone size, J gene, CDR3 protein, CDR3 DNA. A D gene is named only where the DNA matches it firmly. Size tells how often a clone was seen (once, few, many) or the class of an expanded clone, and some rows leave it out.

>TRBD1|TRBV19|NA|TRBJ1-2
CASSKWTGEEDGYTF
TGTGCCAGTAGTAAATGGACAGGGGAGGAGGATGGCTACACCTTC
>TRBD2|TRBV5-4|NA|TRBJ2-5
CASSRSGGSGRETQYF
TGTGCCAGCAGCAGATCCGGCGGTAGCGGGAGGGAGACCCAGTACTTC
>NA|TRBV5-1|NA|TRBJ1-4
CASSRDSYNEKLFF
TGCGCCAGCAGCCGCGACAGCTATAATGAAAAACTGTTTTTT
>NA|TRBV29-1|once|TRBJ2-5
CSVGTLIGWGQETQYF
TGCAGCGTTGGGACGTTAATAGGATGGGGGCAAGAGACCCAGTACTTC
>NA|TRBV2|NA|TRBJ2-7
CASSVGSKDEQYF
TGTGCCAGCAGTGTAGGGTCTAAGGACGAGCAGTACTTC
>NA|TRBV5-4|NA|TRBJ2-3
CASSLASTDTQYF
TGTGCCAGCAGCTTGGCTAGCACAGATACGCAGTATTTT
>TRBD2|TRBV7-9|NA|TRBJ2-2
CASSRGLAGAKTGELFF
TGTGCCAGCAGCCGCGGACTAGCGGGGGCTAAAACCGGGGAGCTGTTTTTT
>NA|TRBV27|NA|TRBJ2-4
CASSSAAKNIQYF
TGTGCCAGCAGTTCTGCTGCCAAAAACATTCAGTACTTC
>NA|TRBV4-1|NA|TRBJ2-3
CASSQDFKSSGTDTQYF
TGCGCCAGCAGCCAAGATTTTAAGAGCTCAGGCACAGATACGCAGTATTTT
>NA|TRBV23-1|NA|TRBJ1-2
CASTGRQNYGYTF
TGCGCCAGCACAGGTAGACAGAACTATGGCTACACCTTC
>NA|TRBV30|NA|TRBJ1-2
CAWSPGEAGYTF
TGTGCCTGGTCCCCAGGGGAGGCTGGCTACACCTTC
>NA|TRBV10-3|NA|TRBJ1-2
CAISEEGDYGYTF
TGTGCCATCAGTGAAGAGGGGGACTATGGCTACACCTTC
>NA|TRBV5-6|NA|TRBJ2-5
CASSPGRYQETQYF
TGTGCCAGCAGCCCCGGGCGGTACCAAGAGACCCAGTACTTC
>NA|TRBV7-6|NA|TRBJ1-1
CASSLGGRNTEAFF
TGTGCCAGCAGCTTAGGGGGGCGGAACACTGAAGCTTTCTTT
>TRBD1|TRBV29-1|NA|TRBJ1-1
CSVRPRTGYNTEAFF
TGCAGCGTCCGACCGAGGACAGGATATAACACTGAAGCTTTCTTT
>NA|TRBV5-4|NA|TRBJ2-3
CASSFPGDAPDTQYF
TGTGCCAGCAGCTTCCCGGGGGACGCCCCAGATACGCAGTATTTT
>NA|TRBV6-1|NA|TRBJ1-2
CASSLRQGWGYTF
TGTGCCAGCAGCTTACGGCAGGGATGGGGCTACACCTTC
>NA|TRBV30|NA|TRBJ2-1
CAWSAGYTEQFF
TGTGCCTGGAGTGCGGGGTATACTGAGCAGTTCTTC
>NA|TRBV4-3|NA|TRBJ1-5
CASSQGKSDQPQHF
TGCGCCAGCAGCCAAGGCAAGTCGGATCAGCCCCAGCATTTT
>TRBD1|TRBV2|NA|TRBJ2-7
CASSTGTEPRGYF
TGTGCCAGCAGTACCGGGACAGAGCCCAGGGGGTACTTC
>NA|TRBV7-2|once|TRBJ2-5
CASSLFEPSDGTSETQYF
TGTGCCAGCAGCTTATTTGAACCTAGCGACGGGACCAGTGAGACCCAGTACTTC
>NA|TRBV29-1|NA|TRBJ2-7
CSVEDDSRAYEQYF
TGCAGCGTTGAAGATGACAGTAGAGCCTACGAGCAGTACTTC
>NA|TRBV4-1|NA|TRBJ1-2
CASSRQAGTDYGYTF
TGCGCCAGCAGCCGTCAGGCCGGGACCGACTATGGCTACACCTTC
>NA|TRBV2|once|TRBJ1-2
CASRRVVTEIYGYTF
TGTGCCAGCCGACGAGTTGTGACAGAAATCTATGGCTACACCTTC
>TRBD2|TRBV7-8|NA|TRBJ2-7
CASSLDGGGYEQYF
TGTGCCAGCAGCTTAGACGGGGGGGGCTACGAGCAGTACTTC
>NA|TRBV4-1|few|TRBJ2-7
CASSQSTGRNYEQYF
TGCGCCAGCAGCCAATCCACGGGACGGAACTACGAGCAGTACTTC
>NA|TRBV4-3|NA|TRBJ1-5
CASSQVLQENQPQHF
TGCGCCAGCAGCCAAGTATTACAGGAGAATCAGCCCCAGCATTTT
>TRBD2|TRBV4-2|once|TRBJ2-7
CASSQDRGGGEQYF
TGTGCCAGCAGCCAAGATCGGGGCGGGGGCGAGCAGTACTTC
>NA|TRBV30|NA|TRBJ2-7
CAWRQPAGYEQYF
TGTGCCTGGCGACAGCCCGCGGGGTACGAGCAGTACTTC
>TRBD1|TRBV7-2|NA|TRBJ1-2
CASSLAYAGGGYGYTF
TGTGCCAGCAGCTTAGCGTACGCAGGGGGAGGCTATGGCTACACCTTC
>NA|TRBV7-2|NA|TRBJ1-2
CASSRRLLKVSYGYTF
TGTGCCAGCAGCCGAAGGTTACTTAAGGTTTCCTATGGCTACACCTTC
>NA|TRBV29-1|few|TRBJ1-2
CSDLSAGYGYTF
TGCAGCGATTTAAGTGCGGGCTATGGCTACACCTTC
>NA|TRBV6-5|NA|TRBJ2-5
CASSYSRQGPETQYF
TGTGCCAGCAGTTACTCGAGGCAGGGTCCCGAGACCCAGTACTTC
>NA|TRBV4-3|NA|TRBJ1-4
CASSQVYPATNEKLFF
TGCGCCAGCAGCCAAGTTTATCCAGCGACTAATGAAAAACTGTTTTTT
>TRBD1|TRBV18|few|TRBJ1-1
CASSEGQDTEAFF
TGTGCCAGCTCAGAGGGACAGGACACTGAAGCTTTCTTT
>NA|TRBV6-1|few|TRBJ2-7
CASTAVNGPYEQYF
TGTGCCAGCACCGCCGTCAATGGTCCATACGAGCAGTACTTC
>NA|TRBV6-5|NA|TRBJ1-1
CASSYSLQNTEAFF
TGTGCCAGCAGTTACTCACTACAAAACACTGAAGCTTTCTTT
>TRBD1|TRBV5-1|NA|TRBJ2-3
CASSLEGQGAYF
TGCGCCAGCAGCTTGGAGGGACAGGGCGCTTATTTT
>NA|TRBV6-5|NA|TRBJ1-1
CASSYGTPLNTEAFF
TGTGCCAGCAGTTACGGGACACCGCTGAACACTGAAGCTTTCTTT
>NA|TRBV10-3|NA|TRBJ2-1
CAINGDRLSPNEQFF
TGTGCCATCAACGGGGATCGGCTTAGTCCCAATGAGCAGTTCTTC
>TRBD2|TRBV5-4|NA|TRBJ2-1
CASSSGTSGTYNEQFF
TGTGCCAGCAGCAGTGGGACTAGCGGCACCTACAATGAGCAGTTCTTC
>TRBD1|TRBV19|few|TRBJ1-1
CASSPRDRGNTEAFF
TGTGCCAGTAGTCCCCGGGACAGGGGGAACACTGAAGCTTTCTTT
>NA|TRBV5-1|NA|TRBJ1-5
CASSPGGNQPQHF
TGCGCCAGCAGCCCGGGGGGGAATCAGCCCCAGCATTTT
>NA|TRBV18|NA|TRBJ2-7
CASSPRDSSYEQYF
TGTGCCAGCTCACCACGCGACAGCTCCTACGAGCAGTACTTC
>TRBD2|TRBV27|NA|TRBJ2-1
CASSSPGSGGGYNEQFF
TGTGCCAGCAGTTCCCCGGGTAGCGGGGGGGGATACAATGAGCAGTTCTTC
>NA|TRBV2|NA|TRBJ2-1
CASSESRGNEQFF
TGTGCCAGCAGTGAAAGTCGGGGGAATGAGCAGTTCTTC
>TRBD1|TRBV7-9|NA|TRBJ2-7
CASSPGTAGYEQYF
TGTGCCAGCAGCCCAGGGACAGCTGGATACGAGCAGTACTTC
>NA|TRBV28|many|TRBJ2-7
CASSITALQGGQYF
TGTGCCAGCAGCATTACAGCCCTCCAGGGGGGGCAGTACTTC
>TRBD1|TRBV6-5|NA|TRBJ1-1
CASSYSTGFLGTEAFF
TGTGCCAGCAGTTACTCGACAGGGTTTTTAGGCACTGAAGCTTTCTTT
>NA|TRBV7-7|NA|TRBJ1-2
CASSLNLYGYTF
TGTGCTAGCAGCTTAAACCTCTATGGCTACACCTTC
>TRBD1|TRBV9|NA|TRBJ1-3
CASSPSGGTVGNTIYF
TGTGCCAGCAGCCCATCAGGTGGGACAGTGGGAAACACCATATATTTT